This TCR beta chain came from a study of T cell repertoires in cytomegalovirus infection. The wider study: Based on public TCR beta signatures, there were indications of CMV infection and of a matching HLA type.

Looked up from germline, CDR1 is SGHTA and CDR2 is FQGNSA. Trimming took off 2 bases at V and 1 base at J, with 8 bases between the two ends. The CDR3 is 14 amino acids. TCRdb independently ran MiXCR on the reads; one entry per CDR3 protein. The sample has hundreds of thousands of distinct CDR3 sequences; approximately 33% are singletons. General study findings and limits: Predominance within the ex vivo response was attributable to HLA-C-restricted CMV-specific TCR beta clonotypes. Adding up the frequency of public TCR beta families identified people who carried CMV plus the relevant HLA.

This clonotype was counted ten times or more. The antigen remains unidentified. This sequence was found in a human donor in good health (CMV status not recorded). Some clones in this sample may be carry-over from other donors' samples. The chain carries TRBV7-2 and TRBJ2-5; D is uncertain. The sample here was cultured PBMCs, taken from culture after CMV antigen stimulation. In DNA form, the CDR3 reads TGTGCCAGCAGCTTAACCCGGGCCCAAGAGACCCAGTACTTC. It codes for CASSLTRAQETQYF.